Sequencing of this TCR beta chain was carried out in a study of blood T cell repertoires in COVID-19. Deletions cut 4 bases from V and 6 bases from J, with 18 bases between. CDR1 and CDR2 (germline): MNHNY, SVGAGI (reference sequence). This CDR3 has 15 residues. In the original workflow: Amplifying reference gene primers gave estimates of nucleated cell counts. Clones were sequenced by immunoSEQ multiplex PCR, and TCRdb holds only the in-frame ones, with some missing. V, J and clone size derive from that table, while D and trimming were established from the DNA sequence. The sample records about 190,000 clones, around 87% being singletons.

V is TRBV6-6 and J is TRBJ1-2; D not resolved. The sequenced sample was peripheral blood. The clonotype comes from a man aged 35-49 years with active or convalescent COVID-19. The CDR3 reads CASSFDPAGPDGYTF. The CDR3, as DNA: TGTGCCAGCAGTTTCGACCCGGCAGGCCCTGATGGCTACACCTTC.